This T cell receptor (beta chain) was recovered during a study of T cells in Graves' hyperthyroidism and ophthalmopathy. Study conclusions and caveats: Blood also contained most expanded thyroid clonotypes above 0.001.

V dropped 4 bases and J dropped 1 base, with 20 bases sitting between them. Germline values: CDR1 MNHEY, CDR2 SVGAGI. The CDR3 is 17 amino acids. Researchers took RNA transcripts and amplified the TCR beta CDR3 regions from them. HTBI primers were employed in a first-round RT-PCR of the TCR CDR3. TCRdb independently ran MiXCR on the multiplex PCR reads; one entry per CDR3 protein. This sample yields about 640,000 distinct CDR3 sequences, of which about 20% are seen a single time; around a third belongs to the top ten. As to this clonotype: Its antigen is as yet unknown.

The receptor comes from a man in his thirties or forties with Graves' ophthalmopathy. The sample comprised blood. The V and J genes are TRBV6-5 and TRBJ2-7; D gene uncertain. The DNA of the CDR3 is TGTGCCAGCAGTTCATCGTCAGGACGCTATAGTTCCTACGAGCAGTACTTC. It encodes CASSSSSGRYSSYEQYF.